Reported below is one T cell receptor beta chain. The table came from immunoSEQ multiplex PCR; TCRdb's copy has only in-frame clones and leaves some out. The table includes under 95,000 clones, around 91% detected once. The length of the CDR3 is 17 residues. V shed 6 bases and J shed 0 bases, with 18 bases lying between them. Germline values: CDR1 MDHEN, CDR2 SYDVKM. This specimen belongs to a study of identifying expanded T cells in peripheral blood. The sample consisted of blood. The TCR comes from a person aged 18 to 70 in good health. The chain uses TRBV28 and TRBJ1-3, with D perhaps matching TRBD1 (6 bases). Here the CDR3 reads CASSSPGTGYSGNTIYF. The CDR3 DNA reads as TGTGCCAGCAGCAGTCCGGGAACAGGGTACTCTGGAAACACCATATATTTT.